Included here is one T cell receptor beta chain sequence, with context. This entry belongs to a study of blood T cell repertoires in COVID-19. Original analysis: From reference gene primer amplification, estimates of nucleated cell counts were derived. Generated by immunoSEQ multiplex PCR, the TCRdb table keeps only in-frame clones and is missing some. That table gives V, J and clone size, and the DNA gave D and trimming. The sample shows fewer than 20,000 clones, roughly nine tenths of them seen only once. This receptor was taken from a man older than 75 with acute or convalescent COVID-19. The specimen was peripheral blood.

The CDR3 DNA sequence: TGTGCCAGCAGCCGCGGGGGACAGGTGAACACTGAAGCTTTCTTT. Translated, it gives CASSRGGQVNTEAFF. The chain links TRBV5-4 to TRBJ1-1; 8 bases are shared with TRBD1. CDR1 is SGHNT, CDR2 YYREEE, per germline (reference sequence). V was pared by 4 bases and J by 0 bases, with 5 bases of the junction left unmatched. The CDR3 runs 15 residues.